Listed below are T cell receptor beta chains from one sample, sequenced in a study of breast tumors, draining lymph nodes, adjacent tissues. TCRdb processed the multiplex PCR reads anew with MiXCR; each CDR3 protein has one entry. The sample has under 85,000 distinct CDR3 sequences; about 20% are singletons. Sequenced sample: axillary lymph node tissue. The receptor source for this set is a female donor with breast cancer. Some clones in this sample may be carry-over from other donors' samples. The CDR3 runs from the conserved cysteine through the conserved F or W. The D gene is left open where the match is weak. Clone size appears in some rows only: once, few, many, or a class for an expanded clone.

CDR3 protein: CASSEGNQPQHF; CDR3 DNA: TGTGCCAGCAGTGAAGGCAATCAGCCCCAGCATTTT; V gene: TRBV25-1; CDR3 length: 12; J gene: TRBJ1-5; clone size: many; D gene: NA
CDR3 protein: CSASRVSNNEQFF; CDR3 DNA: TGCAGTGCTAGTCGGGTCAGCAACAATGAGCAGTTCTTC; V gene: TRBV20-1; CDR3 length: 13; J gene: TRBJ2-1; clone size: many; D gene: NA
CDR3 protein: CASSVGVEQFF; CDR3 DNA: TGTGCCAGCAGCGTAGGAGTGGAGCAGTTCTTC; V gene: TRBV9; CDR3 length: 11; J gene: TRBJ2-1; clone size: many; D gene: NA
CDR3 protein: CASSLAATAYNSPLHF; CDR3 DNA: TGTGCCAGCAGCTTAGCTGCGACAGCGTATAATTCACCCCTCCACTTT; V gene: TRBV11-2; CDR3 length: 16; J gene: TRBJ1-6; clone size: many; D gene: NA
CDR3 protein: CASSPQGTSGTNLAKNIQYF; CDR3 DNA: TGTGCCAGCAGCCCTCAAGGGACTAGCGGGACGAACCTAGCCAAAAACATTCAGTACTTC; V gene: TRBV9; CDR3 length: 20; J gene: TRBJ2-4; clone size: few; D gene: TRBD2
CDR3 protein: CASSPWSGLETQYF; CDR3 DNA: TGTGCCAGCAGCCCTTGGTCGGGATTAGAGACCCAGTACTTC; V gene: TRBV7-9; CDR3 length: 14; J gene: TRBJ2-5; clone size: many; D gene: NA
CDR3 protein: CASSNRTRGTQYF; CDR3 DNA: TGTGCCAGCAGCAACCGGACCCGGGGGACCCAGTACTTC; V gene: TRBV5-6; CDR3 length: 13; J gene: TRBJ2-5; clone size: many; D gene: NA
CDR3 protein: CASSLQGDEQYF; CDR3 DNA: TGTGCCAGCAGTCTTCAGGGAGACGAGCAGTACTTC; V gene: TRBV27; CDR3 length: 12; J gene: TRBJ2-7; clone size: many; D gene: NA
CDR3 protein: CAISDTGTGVLGELFF; CDR3 DNA: TGTGCCATCAGTGATACCGGGACAGGGGTGCTCGGGGAGCTGTTTTTT; V gene: TRBV10-3; CDR3 length: 16; J gene: TRBJ2-2; clone size: many; D gene: TRBD1
CDR3 protein: CATSSGTAPTNEKLFF; CDR3 DNA: TGTGCCACCAGCAGCGGGACAGCTCCAACTAATGAAAAACTGTTTTTT; V gene: TRBV15; CDR3 length: 16; J gene: TRBJ1-4; clone size: many; D gene: TRBD1
CDR3 protein: CASSLVEGRNEQYF; CDR3 DNA: TGTGCCAGCAGCTTAGTCGAAGGGCGGAACGAGCAGTACTTC; V gene: TRBV7-2; CDR3 length: 14; J gene: TRBJ2-7; clone size: many; D gene: NA
CDR3 protein: CASSPQQLNYGYTF; CDR3 DNA: TGTGCCAGCAGTCCCCAACAGCTTAACTATGGCTACACCTTC; V gene: TRBV27; CDR3 length: 14; J gene: TRBJ1-2; clone size: few; D gene: NA
CDR3 protein: CASSLAGLAVTDTQYF; CDR3 DNA: TGTGCCAGCAGCTTGGCGGGACTAGCGGTCACAGATACGCAGTATTTT; V gene: TRBV7-6; CDR3 length: 16; J gene: TRBJ2-3; clone size: many; D gene: TRBD2
CDR3 protein: CASSQEGGQGAFF; CDR3 DNA: TGTGCCAGCAGCCAAGAGGGCGGCCAAGGAGCTTTCTTT; V gene: TRBV4-2; CDR3 length: 13; J gene: TRBJ1-1; clone size: NA; D gene: NA
CDR3 protein: CASSFRAGSTGELFF; CDR3 DNA: TGTGCCAGCAGCTTCAGAGCGGGAAGCACCGGGGAGCTGTTTTTT; V gene: TRBV5-6; CDR3 length: 15; J gene: TRBJ2-2; clone size: few; D gene: TRBD2
CDR3 protein: CASSLNRGVRLAGAQETQYF; CDR3 DNA: TGTGCCAGCAGCCTAAACAGGGGAGTAAGACTAGCGGGAGCACAAGAGACCCAGTACTTC; V gene: TRBV7-8; CDR3 length: 20; J gene: TRBJ2-5; clone size: few; D gene: TRBD2
CDR3 protein: CASSIAMRGSGANVLTF; CDR3 DNA: TGTGCCAGTAGTATAGCGATGCGCGGCTCTGGGGCCAACGTCCTGACTTTC; V gene: TRBV19; CDR3 length: 17; J gene: TRBJ2-6; clone size: many; D gene: NA
CDR3 protein: CASSPGQGRVQETQYF; CDR3 DNA: TGTGCCAGCAGCCCCGGACAGGGCAGGGTCCAAGAGACCCAGTACTTC; V gene: TRBV11-3; CDR3 length: 16; J gene: TRBJ2-5; clone size: many; D gene: TRBD1
CDR3 protein: CASSRQGILKETQYF; CDR3 DNA: TGTGCCAGCAGTCGACAGGGTATACTCAAAGAGACCCAGTACTTC; V gene: TRBV6-2/TRBV6-3; CDR3 length: 15; J gene: TRBJ2-5; clone size: many; D gene: TRBD1
CDR3 protein: CSASPSAGVSTDTQYF; CDR3 DNA: TGCAGTGCTAGCCCCTCAGCGGGAGTGAGCACAGATACGCAGTATTTT; V gene: TRBV20-1; CDR3 length: 16; J gene: TRBJ2-3; clone size: many; D gene: TRBD2
CDR3 protein: CASSVAGDNEQFF; CDR3 DNA: TGTGCCAGCAGCGTAGCGGGGGACAATGAGCAGTTCTTC; V gene: TRBV5-6; CDR3 length: 13; J gene: TRBJ2-1; clone size: many; D gene: TRBD2
CDR3 protein: CASSQETGETPYEQYF; CDR3 DNA: TGCGCCAGCAGCCAAGAAACGGGGGAAACACCCTACGAGCAGTACTTC; V gene: TRBV4-3; CDR3 length: 16; J gene: TRBJ2-7; clone size: many; D gene: NA
CDR3 protein: CASSFRDSSYEQYF; CDR3 DNA: TGTGCCAGCAGCTTTCGGGACAGCTCCTACGAGCAGTACTTC; V gene: TRBV7-8; CDR3 length: 14; J gene: TRBJ2-7; clone size: many; D gene: TRBD1
CDR3 protein: CASSQDGASGSLSLDNEQFF; CDR3 DNA: TGTGCCAGCAGCCAAGATGGCGCTAGCGGAAGTCTCTCCTTAGACAATGAGCAGTTCTTC; V gene: TRBV4-2; CDR3 length: 20; J gene: TRBJ2-1; clone size: few; D gene: TRBD2
CDR3 protein: CASGRPPGTSEVPFF; CDR3 DNA: TGTGCTAGTGGCCGCCCCCCTGGGACTAGCGAGGTGCCGTTCTTC; V gene: TRBV12-5; CDR3 length: 15; J gene: TRBJ2-1; clone size: many; D gene: TRBD2
CDR3 protein: CASSIDSVTNYGYAF; CDR3 DNA: TGTGCCAGCAGCATAGACAGTGTTACTAACTATGGCTACGCCTTC; V gene: TRBV7-9; CDR3 length: 15; J gene: TRBJ1-2; clone size: few; D gene: NA
CDR3 protein: CASSTAGVDGLYGYTF; CDR3 DNA: TGTGCCAGTAGTACCGCTGGGGTCGACGGACTCTATGGCTACACCTTC; V gene: TRBV19; CDR3 length: 16; J gene: TRBJ1-2; clone size: many; D gene: NA
CDR3 protein: CASSEGYAGRNYGYTF; CDR3 DNA: TGTGCCAGCAGTGAAGGGTATGCCGGGAGAAACTATGGCTACACCTTC; V gene: TRBV6-1; CDR3 length: 16; J gene: TRBJ1-2; clone size: many; D gene: NA
CDR3 protein: CASPLRGNEQFF; CDR3 DNA: TGTGCCAGCCCCTTGAGGGGTAATGAGCAGTTCTTC; V gene: TRBV7-8; CDR3 length: 12; J gene: TRBJ2-1; clone size: once; D gene: NA
CDR3 protein: CSARGDTRETQYF; CDR3 DNA: TGCAGTGCTAGAGGGGACACCCGGGAGACCCAGTACTTC; V gene: TRBV20-1; CDR3 length: 13; J gene: TRBJ2-5; clone size: many; D gene: NA
CDR3 protein: CAWSVTGGSPLHF; CDR3 DNA: TGTGCCTGGAGTGTGACAGGGGGGTCACCCCTCCACTTT; V gene: TRBV30; CDR3 length: 13; J gene: TRBJ1-6; clone size: many; D gene: TRBD1
CDR3 protein: CASSQSSSFQGNGYTF; CDR3 DNA: TGTGCCAGCAGCCAATCCTCCTCATTTCAGGGAAATGGCTACACCTTC; V gene: TRBV3-1; CDR3 length: 16; J gene: TRBJ1-2; clone size: few; D gene: NA
CDR3 protein: CASSYGGGYGYTF; CDR3 DNA: TGTGCCAGCAGTTACGGTGGTGGCTATGGCTACACCTTC; V gene: TRBV6-5; CDR3 length: 13; J gene: TRBJ1-2; clone size: many; D gene: NA
CDR3 protein: CSARQLLTYNEQFF; CDR3 DNA: TGCAGTGCCAGACAACTTCTTACTTACAATGAGCAGTTCTTC; V gene: TRBV20-1; CDR3 length: 14; J gene: TRBJ2-1; clone size: many; D gene: NA
CDR3 protein: CASSHFAQGTSRSYNEQFF; CDR3 DNA: TGCGCCAGCAGCCATTTCGCCCAGGGGACTAGTAGGTCCTACAATGAGCAGTTCTTC; V gene: TRBV4-1; CDR3 length: 19; J gene: TRBJ2-1; clone size: many; D gene: TRBD2
CDR3 protein: CSARGTSGYEQYF; CDR3 DNA: TGCAGTGCTCGGGGGACTAGCGGCTACGAGCAGTACTTC; V gene: TRBV20-1; CDR3 length: 13; J gene: TRBJ2-7; clone size: many; D gene: TRBD2
CDR3 protein: CASSYSGGQAEQYF; CDR3 DNA: TGTGCCAGCAGTTACTCGGGGGGGCAGGCCGAGCAGTACTTC; V gene: TRBV6-2/TRBV6-3; CDR3 length: 14; J gene: TRBJ2-7; clone size: many; D gene: NA
CDR3 protein: CASSEGQGANYEQYF; CDR3 DNA: TGTGCCAGCAGTGAGGGACAGGGGGCAAACTACGAGCAGTACTTC; V gene: TRBV2; CDR3 length: 15; J gene: TRBJ2-7; clone size: many; D gene: TRBD1
CDR3 protein: CASSQTSGRNTDTQYF; CDR3 DNA: TGTGCCAGCAGCCAGACTAGCGGGAGAAACACAGATACGCAGTATTTT; V gene: TRBV9; CDR3 length: 16; J gene: TRBJ2-3; clone size: many; D gene: TRBD2
CDR3 protein: CASRRDSYQPQHF; CDR3 DNA: TGTGCCAGCAGGCGGGACAGCTATCAGCCCCAGCATTTT; V gene: TRBV27; CDR3 length: 13; J gene: TRBJ1-5; clone size: NA; D gene: TRBD1
CDR3 protein: CASSQATPGYGQYF; CDR3 DNA: TGTGCCAGCAGCCAAGCCACCCCAGGATACGGGCAGTATTTT; V gene: TRBV14; CDR3 length: 14; J gene: TRBJ2-3; clone size: many; D gene: NA
CDR3 protein: CSARWGLAGRDYEQYF; CDR3 DNA: TGCAGTGCTAGATGGGGACTAGCGGGGAGAGACTACGAGCAGTACTTC; V gene: TRBV20-1; CDR3 length: 16; J gene: TRBJ2-7; clone size: many; D gene: TRBD2